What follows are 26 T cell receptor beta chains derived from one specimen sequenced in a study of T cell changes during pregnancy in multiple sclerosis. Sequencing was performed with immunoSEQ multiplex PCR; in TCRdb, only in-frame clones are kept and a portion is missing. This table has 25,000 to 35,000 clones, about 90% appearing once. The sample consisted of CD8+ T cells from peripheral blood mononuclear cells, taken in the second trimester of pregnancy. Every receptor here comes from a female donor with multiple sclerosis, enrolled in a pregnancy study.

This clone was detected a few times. CDR3 residues: CASSRGLATDTQYF. The CDR3 DNA follows: TGTGCCAGCAGCCGTGGGCTAGCGACAGATACGCAGTATTTT. The genes are TRBV7-3 and TRBJ2-3; a possible D gene is TRBD2 (6 bases). Germline CDR1 reads SGHTA; CDR2 reads FQGTGA. The CDR3 consists of 14 residues. The V end was cut by 5 bases, the J end by 3 bases, with 12 bases between.

The CDR3 DNA follows: TGTGCCAGCAGTGAAGCGCGAGGAGCAGATACGCAGTATTTT. This gives the protein CASSEARGADTQYF. The chain recombines TRBV6-1 with TRBJ2-3, with D unresolved. The V gene's germline CDR1 is MNHNS and CDR2 SASEGT. With 0 bases removed from V and 4 bases from J, the gap between germline ends came to 8 bases. CDR3 length: 14 amino acids.

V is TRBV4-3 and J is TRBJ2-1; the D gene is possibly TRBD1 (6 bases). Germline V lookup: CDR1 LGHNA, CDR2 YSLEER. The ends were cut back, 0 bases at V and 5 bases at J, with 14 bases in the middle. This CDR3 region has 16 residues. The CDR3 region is CASSQELGALNNEQFF. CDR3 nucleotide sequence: TGCGCCAGCAGCCAAGAATTGGGGGCCCTAAACAATGAGCAGTTCTTC.

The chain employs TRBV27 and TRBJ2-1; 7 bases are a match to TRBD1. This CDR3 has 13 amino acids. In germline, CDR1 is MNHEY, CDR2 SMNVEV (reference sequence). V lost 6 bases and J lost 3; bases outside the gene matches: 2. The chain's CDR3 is CASSWDSYNEQFF. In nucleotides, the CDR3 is TGTGCCAGCAGCTGGGACAGCTACAATGAGCAGTTCTTC.

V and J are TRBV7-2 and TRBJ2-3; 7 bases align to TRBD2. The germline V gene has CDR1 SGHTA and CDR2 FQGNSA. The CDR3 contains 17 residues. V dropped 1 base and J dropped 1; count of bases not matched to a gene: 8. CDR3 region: CASSLGARGWGTDTQYF. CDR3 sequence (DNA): TGTGCCAGCAGCTTAGGTGCGCGGGGGTGGGGCACAGATACGCAGTATTTT.

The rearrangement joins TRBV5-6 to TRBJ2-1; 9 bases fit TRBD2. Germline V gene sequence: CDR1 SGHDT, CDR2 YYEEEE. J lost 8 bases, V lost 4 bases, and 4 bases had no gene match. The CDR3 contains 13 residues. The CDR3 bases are TGTGCCAGCAGCGACGGGACTAGCTATGAGCAGTTCTTC. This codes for CASSDGTSYEQFF.

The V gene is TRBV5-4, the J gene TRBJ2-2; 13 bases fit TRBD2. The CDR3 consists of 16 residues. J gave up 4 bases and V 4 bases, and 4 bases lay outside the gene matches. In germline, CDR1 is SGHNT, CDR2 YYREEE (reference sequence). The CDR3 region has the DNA TGTGCCAGCAGCCCCGGGACTAGCGGGATCACCGGGGAGCTGTTTTTT. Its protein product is CASSPGTSGITGELFF. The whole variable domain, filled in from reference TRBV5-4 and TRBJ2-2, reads ETGVTQSPTHLIKTRGQQVTLRCSSQSGHNTVSWYQQALGQGPQFIFQYYREEENGRGNFPPRFSGLQFPNYSSELNVNALELDDSALYLCASSPGTSGITGELFFGEGSRLTVL.

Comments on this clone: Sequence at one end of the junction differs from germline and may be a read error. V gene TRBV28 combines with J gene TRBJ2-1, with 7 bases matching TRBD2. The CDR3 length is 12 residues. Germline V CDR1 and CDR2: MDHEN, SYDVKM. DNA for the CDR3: TGTGCCAGCAGTTTAGACGGGACTACTTTCGTCTTC. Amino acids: CASSLDGTTFVF. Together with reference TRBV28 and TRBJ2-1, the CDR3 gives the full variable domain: DVKVTQSSRYLVKRTGEKVFLECVQDMDHENMFWYRQDPGLGLRLIYFSYDVKMKEKGDIPEGYSVSREKKERFSLILESASTNQTSMYLCASSLDGTTFVFGPGTRLTVL.

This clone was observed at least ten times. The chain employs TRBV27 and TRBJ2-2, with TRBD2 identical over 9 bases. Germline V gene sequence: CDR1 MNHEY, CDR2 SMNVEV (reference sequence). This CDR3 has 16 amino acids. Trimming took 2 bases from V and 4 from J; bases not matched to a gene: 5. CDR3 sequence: CASSLGAGGLTGELFF. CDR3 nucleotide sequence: TGTGCCAGCAGTTTAGGTGCGGGGGGGCTCACCGGGGAGCTGTTTTTT.

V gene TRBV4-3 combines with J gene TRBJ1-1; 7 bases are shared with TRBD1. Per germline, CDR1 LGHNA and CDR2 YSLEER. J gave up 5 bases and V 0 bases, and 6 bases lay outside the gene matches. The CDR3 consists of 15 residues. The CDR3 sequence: CASSQEARGRTEAFF. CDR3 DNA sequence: TGCGCCAGCAGCCAAGAGGCGAGGGGGCGGACTGAAGCTTTCTTT.

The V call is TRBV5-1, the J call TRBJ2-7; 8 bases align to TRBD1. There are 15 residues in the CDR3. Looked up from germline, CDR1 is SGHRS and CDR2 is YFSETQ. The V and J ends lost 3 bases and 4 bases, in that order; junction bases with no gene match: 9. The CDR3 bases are TGCGCCAGCAGCTGGACCCAGGGGGCTAAATACGAGCAGTACTTC. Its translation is CASSWTQGAKYEQYF.

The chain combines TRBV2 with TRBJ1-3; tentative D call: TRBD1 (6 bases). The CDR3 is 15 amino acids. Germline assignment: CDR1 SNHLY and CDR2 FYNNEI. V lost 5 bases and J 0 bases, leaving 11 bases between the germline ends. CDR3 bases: TGTGCCAGCAGTAGGACAGTACTCTCTGGAAACACCATATATTTT. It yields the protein CASSRTVLSGNTIYF. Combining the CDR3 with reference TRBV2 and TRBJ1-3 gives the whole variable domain EPEVTQTPSHQVTQMGQEVILRCVPISNHLYFYWYRQILGQKVEFLVSFYNNEISEKSEIFDDQFSVERPDGSNFTLKIRSTKLEDSAMYFCASSRTVLSGNTIYFGEGSWLTVV.

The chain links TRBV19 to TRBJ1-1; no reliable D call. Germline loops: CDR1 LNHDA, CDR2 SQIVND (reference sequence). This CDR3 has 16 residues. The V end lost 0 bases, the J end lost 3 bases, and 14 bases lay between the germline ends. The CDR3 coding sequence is TGTGCCAGTAGTATAGATCTTGAGGCAGTCCACACTGAAGCTTTCTTT. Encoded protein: CASSIDLEAVHTEAFF.

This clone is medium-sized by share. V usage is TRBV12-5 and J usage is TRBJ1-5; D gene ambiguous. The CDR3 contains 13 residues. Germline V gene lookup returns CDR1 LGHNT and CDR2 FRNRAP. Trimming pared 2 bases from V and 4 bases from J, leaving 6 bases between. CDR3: CASGLSYNQPQHF. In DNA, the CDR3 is TGTGCTAGTGGTTTGTCGTATAATCAGCCCCAGCATTTT.

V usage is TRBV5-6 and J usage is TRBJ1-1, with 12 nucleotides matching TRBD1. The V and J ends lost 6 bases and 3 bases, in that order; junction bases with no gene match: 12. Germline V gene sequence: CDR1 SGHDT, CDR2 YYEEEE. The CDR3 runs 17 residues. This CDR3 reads CASTTGTGGVGDTEAFF. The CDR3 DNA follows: TGTGCCAGCACCACCGGGACAGGGGGCGTCGGGGACACTGAAGCTTTCTTT.

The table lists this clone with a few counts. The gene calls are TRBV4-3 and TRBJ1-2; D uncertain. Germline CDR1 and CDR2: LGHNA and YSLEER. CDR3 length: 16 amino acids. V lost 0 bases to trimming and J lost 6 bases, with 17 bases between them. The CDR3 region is CASSQEGQEGWDGYTF. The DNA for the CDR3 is TGCGCCAGCAGCCAAGAGGGTCAGGAGGGTTGGGATGGCTACACCTTC.

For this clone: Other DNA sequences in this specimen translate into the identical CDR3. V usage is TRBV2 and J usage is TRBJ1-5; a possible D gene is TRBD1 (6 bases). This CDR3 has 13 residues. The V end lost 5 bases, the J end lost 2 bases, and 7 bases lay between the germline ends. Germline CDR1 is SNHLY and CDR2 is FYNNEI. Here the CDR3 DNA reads TGTGCCAGCAGTCCAGGGGGCAATCAGCCCCAGCATTTT. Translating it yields CASSPGGNQPQHF. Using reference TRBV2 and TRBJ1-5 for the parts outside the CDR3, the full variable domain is EPEVTQTPSHQVTQMGQEVILRCVPISNHLYFYWYRQILGQKVEFLVSFYNNEISEKSEIFDDQFSVERPDGSNFTLKIRSTKLEDSAMYFCASSPGGNQPQHFGDGTRLSIL.

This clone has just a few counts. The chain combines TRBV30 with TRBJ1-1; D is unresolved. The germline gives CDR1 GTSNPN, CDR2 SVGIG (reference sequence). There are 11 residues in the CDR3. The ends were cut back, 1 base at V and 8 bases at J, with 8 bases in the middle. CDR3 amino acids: CAWSGGLEAFF. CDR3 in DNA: TGTGCCTGGAGTGGAGGGTTAGAAGCTTTCTTT. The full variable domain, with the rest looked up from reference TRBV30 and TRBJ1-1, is SQTIHQWPATLVQPVGSPLSLECTVEGTSNPNLYWYRQAAGRGLQLLFYSVGIGQISSEVPQNLSASRPQDRQFILSSKKLLLSDSGFYLCAWSGGLEAFFGQGTRLTVV.

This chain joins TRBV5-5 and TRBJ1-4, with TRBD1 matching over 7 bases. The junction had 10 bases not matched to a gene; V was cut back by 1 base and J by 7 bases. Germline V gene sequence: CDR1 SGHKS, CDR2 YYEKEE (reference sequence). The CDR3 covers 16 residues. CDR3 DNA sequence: TGTGCCAGCAGCTTGTATCTGGACAGGAGGAGTGAAAAACTGTTTTTT. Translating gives CASSLYLDRRSEKLFF. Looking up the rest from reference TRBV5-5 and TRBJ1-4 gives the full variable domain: DAGVTQSPTHLIKTRGQQVTLRCSPISGHKSVSWYQQVLGQGPQFIFQYYEKEERGRGNFPDRFSARQFPNYSSELNVNALLLGDSALYLCASSLYLDRRSEKLFFGSGTQLSVL.

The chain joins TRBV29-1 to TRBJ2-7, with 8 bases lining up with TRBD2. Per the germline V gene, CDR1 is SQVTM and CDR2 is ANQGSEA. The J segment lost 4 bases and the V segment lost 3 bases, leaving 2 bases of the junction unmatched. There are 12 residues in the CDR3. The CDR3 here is CSVDSGEYEQYF. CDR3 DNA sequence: TGCAGCGTTGATAGCGGGGAGTACGAGCAGTACTTC.

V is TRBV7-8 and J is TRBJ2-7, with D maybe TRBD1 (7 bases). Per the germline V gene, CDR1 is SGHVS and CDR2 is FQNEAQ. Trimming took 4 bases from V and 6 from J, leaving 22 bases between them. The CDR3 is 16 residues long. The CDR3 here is CASSSGGWDRDFEQYF. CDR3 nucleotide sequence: TGTGCCAGCAGCTCCGGGGGATGGGACAGAGATTTCGAGCAGTACTTC.

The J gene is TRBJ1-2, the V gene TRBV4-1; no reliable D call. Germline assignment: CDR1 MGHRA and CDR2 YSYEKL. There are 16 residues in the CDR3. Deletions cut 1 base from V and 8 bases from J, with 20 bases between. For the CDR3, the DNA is TGCGCCAGCAGCCAAGCGAGGCTACTCATCACCGGCGGCTACACCTTC. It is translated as CASSQARLLITGGYTF.

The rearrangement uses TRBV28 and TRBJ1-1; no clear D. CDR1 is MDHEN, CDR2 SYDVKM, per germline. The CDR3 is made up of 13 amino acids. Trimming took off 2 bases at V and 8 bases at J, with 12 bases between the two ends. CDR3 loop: CASSLRGIGEAFF. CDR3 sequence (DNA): TGTGCCAGCAGTTTAAGAGGGATAGGGGAAGCTTTCTTT.

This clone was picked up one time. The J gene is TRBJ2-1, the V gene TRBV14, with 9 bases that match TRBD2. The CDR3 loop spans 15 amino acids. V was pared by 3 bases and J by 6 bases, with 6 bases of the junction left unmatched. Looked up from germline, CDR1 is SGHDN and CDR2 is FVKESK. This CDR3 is CASSQVGGGANEQFF. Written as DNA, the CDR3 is TGTGCCAGCAGCCAGGTCGGCGGGGGGGCCAATGAGCAGTTCTTC.

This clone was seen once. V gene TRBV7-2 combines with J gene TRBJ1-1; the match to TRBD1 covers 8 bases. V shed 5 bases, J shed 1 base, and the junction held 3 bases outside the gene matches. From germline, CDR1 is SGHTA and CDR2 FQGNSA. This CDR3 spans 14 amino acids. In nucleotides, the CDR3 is TGTGCCAGCAGCCGACAGGGGCAGAACACTGAAGCTTTCTTT. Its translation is CASSRQGQNTEAFF.

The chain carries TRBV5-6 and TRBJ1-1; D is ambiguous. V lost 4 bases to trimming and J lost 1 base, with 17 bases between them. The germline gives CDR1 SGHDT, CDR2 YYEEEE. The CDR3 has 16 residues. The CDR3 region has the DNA TGTGCCAGCAGCCCACGGGTCAGATCATCGAACACTGAAGCTTTCTTT. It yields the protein CASSPRVRSSNTEAFF.